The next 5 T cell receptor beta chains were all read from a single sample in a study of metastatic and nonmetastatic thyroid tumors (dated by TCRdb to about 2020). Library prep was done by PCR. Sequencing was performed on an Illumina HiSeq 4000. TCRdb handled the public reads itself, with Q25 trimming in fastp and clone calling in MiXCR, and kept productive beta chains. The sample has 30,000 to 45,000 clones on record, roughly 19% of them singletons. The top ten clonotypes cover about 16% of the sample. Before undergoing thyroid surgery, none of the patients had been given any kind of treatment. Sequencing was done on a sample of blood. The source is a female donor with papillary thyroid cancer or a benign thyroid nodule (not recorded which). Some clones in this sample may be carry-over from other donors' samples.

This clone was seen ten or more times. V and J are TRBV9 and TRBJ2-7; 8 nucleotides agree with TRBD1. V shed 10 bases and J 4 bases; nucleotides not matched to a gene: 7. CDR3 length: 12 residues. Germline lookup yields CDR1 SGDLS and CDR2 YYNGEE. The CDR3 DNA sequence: TGTGCCTCCGGACAGGGTGGATACGAGCAGTACTTC. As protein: CASGQGGYEQYF.

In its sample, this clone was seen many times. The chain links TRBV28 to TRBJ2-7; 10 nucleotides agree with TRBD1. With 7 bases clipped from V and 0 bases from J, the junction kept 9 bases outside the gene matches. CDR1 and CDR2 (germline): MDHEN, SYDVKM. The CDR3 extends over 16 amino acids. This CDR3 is CASMGAGTGASYEQYF. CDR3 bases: TGTGCCAGCATGGGGGCGGGGACAGGGGCCTCCTACGAGCAGTACTTC.

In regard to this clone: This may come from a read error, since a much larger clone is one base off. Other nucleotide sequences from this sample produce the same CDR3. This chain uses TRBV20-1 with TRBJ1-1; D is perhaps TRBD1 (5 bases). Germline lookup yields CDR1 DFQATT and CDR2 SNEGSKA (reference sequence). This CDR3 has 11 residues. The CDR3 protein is CSAPGAREAFF. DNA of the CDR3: TGTAGTGCTCCTGGGGCCCGAGAAGCTTTCTTT.

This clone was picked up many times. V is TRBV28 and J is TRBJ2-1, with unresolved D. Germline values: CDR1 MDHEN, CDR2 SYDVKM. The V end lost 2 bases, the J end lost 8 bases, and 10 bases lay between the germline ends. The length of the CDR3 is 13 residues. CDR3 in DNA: TGTGCCAGCAGTTTAAATTGGGGTCATGAGCAGTTCTTC. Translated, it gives CASSLNWGHEQFF.

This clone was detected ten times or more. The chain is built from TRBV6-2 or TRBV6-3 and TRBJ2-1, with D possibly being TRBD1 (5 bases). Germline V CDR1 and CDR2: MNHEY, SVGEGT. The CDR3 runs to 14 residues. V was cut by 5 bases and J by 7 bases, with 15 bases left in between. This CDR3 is CASSKAGFRNEQFF. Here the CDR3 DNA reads TGTGCCAGCAGTAAAGCAGGGTTTCGGAATGAGCAGTTCTTC.